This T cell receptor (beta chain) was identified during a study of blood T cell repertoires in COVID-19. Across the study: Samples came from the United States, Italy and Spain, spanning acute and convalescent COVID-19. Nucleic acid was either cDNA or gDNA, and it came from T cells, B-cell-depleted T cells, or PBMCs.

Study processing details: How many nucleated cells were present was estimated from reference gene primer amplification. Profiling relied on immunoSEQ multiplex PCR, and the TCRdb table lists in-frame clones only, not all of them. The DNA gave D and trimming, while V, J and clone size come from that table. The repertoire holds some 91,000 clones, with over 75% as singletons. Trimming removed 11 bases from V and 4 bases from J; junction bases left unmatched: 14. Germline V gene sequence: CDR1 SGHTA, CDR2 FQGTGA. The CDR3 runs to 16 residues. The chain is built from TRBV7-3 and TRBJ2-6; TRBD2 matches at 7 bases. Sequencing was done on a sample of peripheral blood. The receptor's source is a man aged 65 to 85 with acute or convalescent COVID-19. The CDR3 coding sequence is TGTGCCTCGTCGGTGGGCGGGAGTATGGGGGCCAACGTCCTGACTTTC. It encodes CASSVGGSMGANVLTF.